The sequence of this T cell receptor beta chain was determined in a study of T-cell memory formation after mild COVID-19 (dated by TCRdb to about 2021). With respect to the entire study: Most TCR sequence clusters were specific to one of the two donors. In a couple of donors, T-cell clones that expanded and contracted after mild COVID-19 were tracked by sequencing TCRalpha and TCRbeta repertoires over time. Two young, previously healthy adult volunteers, one female and one male, were included in the cohort. General conclusions and limits of the study: Some responding clones were detected in pre-infection memory, which suggested that pre-existing cross-reactive memory T cells had joined the SARS-CoV-2 response. Clones that contracted from day 15 to 85 showed balanced CD4/CD8 phenotypes, whereas a second wave of clones that expanded from day 15 to 37 leaned towards CD4+. Contracting CD4+ clones appeared mostly in the CM and EM memory subsets, whereas CD8+ clones were enriched in EMRA. SARS-CoV-2 specificity of the second-wave clones peaking on day 37 was not confirmed. Only a couple of mild cases were covered in the study, and larger cohorts including severe cases with pre-infection samples were considered necessary.

For this chain, trimming is 3 bases at the V end and 2 bases at the J end, and the number of junction bases without a gene match is 9. The germline V gene supplies CDR1 MNHEY and CDR2 SVGAGI. The CDR3 goes from the cysteine to the phenylalanine over 18 residues. Left in the record is the CDR3 DNA by itself, 54 bases read in frame from the first base. PBMCs were isolated by Ficoll-Paque density gradient centrifugation. Of note for this clonotype: No cognate antigen has been identified for it. No clone much larger than this one lies a single base away; base qualities are absent.

For sequencing, an Illumina NovaSeq 6000 was employed. Using 5'RACE with constant-segment primers, TCRalpha and TCRbeta cDNA libraries were constructed, with sample barcodes and unique molecular identifiers added in the process. Trizol reagent was used to extract RNA from every sample. Libraries were amplified in two PCR steps, with a second sample barcode and Illumina TruSeq adapters added in the second step. Sequencing of the libraries was done on an Illumina NovaSeq, producing 2 x 150 bp paired-end reads. The published analysis was carried out like this. Demultiplexing of reads and collapsing into UMI-guided consensus sequences were performed with migec v1.2.7. Using mixcr v2.1.11, the UMI consensuses were aligned to TRA and TRB V and J templates and assembled into clonotypes. Expanded or contracted clonotypes were those called significant by both edgeR and NoisET, with noise models trained on biological replicates. For edgeR calls, the thresholds were a false discovery rate-adjusted p below 0.01 and a log2 fold-change of 1. As an exploratory analysis of dynamics, max-normalized trajectories of the 1000 most abundant clonotypes were examined by PCA with hierarchical clustering. Each responding clone was given a CD4 or CD8 phenotype based on the CD4+ and CD8+ repertoires, which had been sequenced separately. TCRdb reprocessed the public reads (quality trimming at Q25 with fastp, clone calling with MiXCR) and kept in-frame beta chains. Rows are unified per CDR3 protein, each entry keeping the most common DNA and genes. TCRdb's processing, not the authors' own work, is the source of the V and J calls. The table for this sample lists around 320,000 distinct CDR3 sequences; approximately 29% of them were counted only once. Clones ranked in the top ten supply approximately 12% of the sample.

The material sequenced was PBMCs or a T cell subset sorted from them (not recorded which). The TCR sequence derives from an adult woman who had mild COVID-19 (a few samples of this study predate the infection). The sample titles of this study are shuffled in the database, so cell type and time point are left out; the donor was told from shared clones. The chain is made from TRBV6-5 and TRBJ2-6, with 8 junctional bases fitting TRBD1. At the DNA level, the sequence is TGTGCCAGCAGTTATACGACAGGGGCTATTGCTGGGGCCAACGTCCTGACTTTC. Its protein product is CASSYTTGAIAGANVLTF.